This T cell receptor beta chain stems from a study of blood T cell repertoires in COVID-19. Clones were sequenced by immunoSEQ multiplex PCR, and TCRdb holds only the in-frame ones, with some missing. Of around 100,000 clones in the sample, just under 85% were seen once. The sample consisted of peripheral blood. This sequence was found in a man aged 50 to 60 with active or convalescent COVID-19.

The CDR3 loop is CASSLRWGGTEAFF. The CDR3 region has the DNA TGTGCCAGCAGCCTCAGGTGGGGAGGGACTGAAGCTTTCTTT. The rearrangement uses TRBV11-3 and TRBJ1-1; no firm D call. V was clipped by 5 bases and J by 5 bases, with 15 bases between them. The length of the CDR3 is 14 residues. Germline V lookup: CDR1 SGHNT, CDR2 YENEEA. The entire variable domain, with the rest obtained from reference TRBV11-3 and TRBJ1-1, is as follows: EAGVVQSPRYKIIEKKQPVAFWCNPISGHNTLYWYLQNLGQGPELLIRYENEEAVDDSQLPKDRFSAERLKGVDSTLKIQPAELGDSAVYLCASSLRWGGTEAFFGQGTRLTVV.